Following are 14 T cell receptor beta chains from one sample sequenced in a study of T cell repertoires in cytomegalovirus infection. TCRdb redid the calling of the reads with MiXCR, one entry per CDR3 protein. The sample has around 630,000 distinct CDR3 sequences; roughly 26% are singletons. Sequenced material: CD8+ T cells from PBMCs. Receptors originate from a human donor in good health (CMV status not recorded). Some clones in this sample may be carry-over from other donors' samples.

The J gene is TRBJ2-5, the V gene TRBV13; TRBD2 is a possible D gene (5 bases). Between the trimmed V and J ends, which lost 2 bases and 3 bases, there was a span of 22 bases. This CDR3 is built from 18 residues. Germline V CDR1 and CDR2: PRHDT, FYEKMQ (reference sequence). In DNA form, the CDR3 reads TGTGCCAGCAGCTTAAATCCCCCCACCAGGAGGAAAGAAGAGACCCAGTACTTC. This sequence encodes CASSLNPPTRRKEETQYF.

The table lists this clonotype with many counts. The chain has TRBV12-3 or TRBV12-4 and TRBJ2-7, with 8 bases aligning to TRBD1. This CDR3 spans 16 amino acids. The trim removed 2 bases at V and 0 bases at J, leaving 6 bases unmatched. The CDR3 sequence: CASSLRDRYTSYEQYV. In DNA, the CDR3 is TGTGCCAGCAGTTTAAGGGACAGGTACACCTCCTACGAGCAGTACGTC.

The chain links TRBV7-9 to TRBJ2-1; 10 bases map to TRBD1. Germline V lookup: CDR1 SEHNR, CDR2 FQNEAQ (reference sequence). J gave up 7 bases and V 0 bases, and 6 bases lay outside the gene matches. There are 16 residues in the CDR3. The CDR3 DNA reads TGTGCCAGCAGCTTAGCGACAGGGGGCACTTGGAATGAGCAGTTCTTC. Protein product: CASSLATGGTWNEQFF.

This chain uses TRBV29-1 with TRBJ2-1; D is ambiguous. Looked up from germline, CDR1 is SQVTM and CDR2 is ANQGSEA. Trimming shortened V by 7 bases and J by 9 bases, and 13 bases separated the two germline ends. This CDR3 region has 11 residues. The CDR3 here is CSGKMGIEQFF. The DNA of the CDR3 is TGCAGCGGTAAGATGGGTATTGAGCAGTTCTTC.

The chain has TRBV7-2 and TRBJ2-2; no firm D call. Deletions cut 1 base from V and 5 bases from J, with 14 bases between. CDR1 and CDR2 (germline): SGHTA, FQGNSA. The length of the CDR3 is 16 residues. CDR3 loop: CASSLEWQRRTGELFF. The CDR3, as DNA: TGTGCCAGCAGCTTAGAGTGGCAGAGGAGAACCGGGGAGCTGTTTTTT. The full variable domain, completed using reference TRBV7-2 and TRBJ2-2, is GAGVSQSPSNKVTEKGKDVELRCDPISGHTALYWYRQSLGQGLEFLIYFQGNSAPDKSGLPSDRFSAERTGGSVSTLTIQRTQQEDSAVYLCASSLEWQRRTGELFFGEGSRLTVL.

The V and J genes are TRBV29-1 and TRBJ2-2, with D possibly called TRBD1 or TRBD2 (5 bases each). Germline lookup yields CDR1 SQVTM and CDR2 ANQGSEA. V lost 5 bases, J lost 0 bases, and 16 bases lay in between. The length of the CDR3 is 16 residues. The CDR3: CSVSPSGRSNTGELFF. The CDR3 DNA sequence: TGCAGCGTTTCGCCCTCGGGACGTTCGAACACCGGGGAGCTGTTTTTT.

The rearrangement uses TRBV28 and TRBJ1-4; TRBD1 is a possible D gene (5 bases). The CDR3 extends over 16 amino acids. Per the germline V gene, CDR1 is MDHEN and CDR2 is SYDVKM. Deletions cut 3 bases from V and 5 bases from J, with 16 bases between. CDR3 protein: CASSFFSPGQNEKLFF. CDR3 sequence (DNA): TGTGCCAGCAGTTTTTTTTCGCCAGGACAAAATGAAAAACTGTTTTTT.

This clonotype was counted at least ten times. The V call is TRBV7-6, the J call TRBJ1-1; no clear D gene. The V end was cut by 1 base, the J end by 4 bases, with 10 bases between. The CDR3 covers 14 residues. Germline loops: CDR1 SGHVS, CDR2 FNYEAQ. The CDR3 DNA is TGTGCCAGCAGCTTAGAAACCCTGGGCACTGAAGCTTTCTTT. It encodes CASSLETLGTEAFF.

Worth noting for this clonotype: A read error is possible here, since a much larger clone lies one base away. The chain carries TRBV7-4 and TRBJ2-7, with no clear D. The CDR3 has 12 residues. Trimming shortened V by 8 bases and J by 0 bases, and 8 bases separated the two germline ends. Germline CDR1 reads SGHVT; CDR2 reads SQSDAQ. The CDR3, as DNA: TGTGCCAGCTGCGAGAGCTCCTACGAGCAGTACTTC. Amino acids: CASCESSYEQYF.

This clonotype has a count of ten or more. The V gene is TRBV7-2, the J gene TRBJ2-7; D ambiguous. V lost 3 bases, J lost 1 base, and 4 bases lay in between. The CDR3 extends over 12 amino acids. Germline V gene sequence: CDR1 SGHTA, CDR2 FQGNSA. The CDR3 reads CASSFQSYEQYF. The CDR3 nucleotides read TGTGCCAGCAGCTTTCAGTCCTACGAGCAGTACTTC.

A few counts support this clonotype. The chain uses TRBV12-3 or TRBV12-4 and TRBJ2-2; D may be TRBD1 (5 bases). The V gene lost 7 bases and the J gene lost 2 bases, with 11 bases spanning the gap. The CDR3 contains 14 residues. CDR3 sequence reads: CASTPDINTGELFF. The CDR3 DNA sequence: TGTGCCAGCACCCCGGACATTAACACCGGGGAGCTGTTTTTT.

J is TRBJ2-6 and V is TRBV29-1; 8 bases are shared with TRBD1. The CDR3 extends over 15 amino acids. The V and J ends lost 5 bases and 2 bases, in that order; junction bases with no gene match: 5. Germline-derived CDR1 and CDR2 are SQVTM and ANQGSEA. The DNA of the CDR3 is TGCAGCGTTTGGTTCAGGGGGCCTGGGGCCAACGTCCTGACTTTC. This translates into CSVWFRGPGANVLTF.

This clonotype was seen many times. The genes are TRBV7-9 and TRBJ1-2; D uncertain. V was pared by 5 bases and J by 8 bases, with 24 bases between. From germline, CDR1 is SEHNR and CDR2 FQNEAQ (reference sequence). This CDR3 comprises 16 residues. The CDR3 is CASSPPGGRISGGYTF. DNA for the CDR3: TGTGCCAGCAGCCCCCCCGGAGGACGCATCTCGGGGGGCTACACCTTC.

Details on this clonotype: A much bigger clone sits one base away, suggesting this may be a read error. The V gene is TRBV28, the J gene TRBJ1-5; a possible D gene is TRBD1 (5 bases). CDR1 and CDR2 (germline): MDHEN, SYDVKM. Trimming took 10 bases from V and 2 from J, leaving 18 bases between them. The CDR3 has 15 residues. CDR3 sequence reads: CANIPGGEGNQPQHF. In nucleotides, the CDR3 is TGTGCCAACATCCCCGGAGGGGAGGGCAATCAGCCCCAGCATTTT.